The sequence of this TCR beta chain was determined in a study of radiotherapy plus CTLA-4 blockade in lung cancer. From germline, CDR1 is SQVTM and CDR2 ANQGSEA. Trimming pared 4 bases from V and 1 base from J, leaving 12 bases between. CDR3 length: 14 amino acids. To note about this clone: Its matching antigen is unknown.

Method: immunoSEQ multiplex PCR; TCRdb's copy keeps in-frame clones and lacks some. The sample includes around 130,000 clones, around 90% of them seen just once. Study observations and caveats: Blood TCR clones of tumor origin expanded after radiotherapy plus ipilimumab.

Chemo-refractory metastatic non-small-cell lung cancer patients were treated with focal radiation plus CTLA-4 blockade with ipilimumab. This TCR was recovered from a human donor with non-small cell lung cancer that progressed on radiotherapy plus ipilimumab. The chain joins TRBV29-1 to TRBJ2-3; D remains unclear. This specimen consisted of peripheral blood, obtained from a patient treated with radiotherapy plus ipilimumab. CDR3 residues: CSVAPGVGTDTQYF. The CDR3 coding sequence is TGCAGCGTTGCTCCGGGCGTGGGCACAGATACGCAGTATTTT.